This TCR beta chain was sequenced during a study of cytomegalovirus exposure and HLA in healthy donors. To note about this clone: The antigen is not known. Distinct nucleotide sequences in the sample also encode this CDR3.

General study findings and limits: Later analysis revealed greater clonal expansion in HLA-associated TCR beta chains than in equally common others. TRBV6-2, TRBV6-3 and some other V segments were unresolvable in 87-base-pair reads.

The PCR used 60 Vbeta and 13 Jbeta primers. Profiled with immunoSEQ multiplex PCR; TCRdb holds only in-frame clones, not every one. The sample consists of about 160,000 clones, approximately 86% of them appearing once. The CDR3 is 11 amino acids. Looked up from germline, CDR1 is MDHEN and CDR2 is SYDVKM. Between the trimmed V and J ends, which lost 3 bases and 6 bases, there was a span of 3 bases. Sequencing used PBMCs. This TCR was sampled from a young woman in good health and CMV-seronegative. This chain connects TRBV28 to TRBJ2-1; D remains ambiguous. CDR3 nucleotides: TGTGCCAGCAGTTTCAGCAATGAGCAGTTCTTC. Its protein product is CASSFSNEQFF.